This T cell receptor beta chain was sequenced during a study of identical twins. General observations from the study: Invariant MAIT and iNKT cells are populations that could partly confound zero-insertion analyses.

V lost 5 bases and J 0 bases, leaving 13 bases between the germline ends. The CDR3 spans 15 residues. The germline CDR1 and CDR2 sequences are SGHVS and FNYEAQ. Of note for this clonotype: The antigen is undetermined.

TCRdb redid the calling of the 5' RACE reads with MiXCR, one entry per CDR3 protein. The table records about 900,000 distinct CDR3 sequences, approximately 13% of them present only once. These same data were also listed under a study on yellow fever vaccine responses in identical twins.

The sequenced sample was PBMCs. This chain links TRBV7-6 with TRBJ2-5; no reliable D call. The TCR sequence derives from a woman aged 18-29 years in good health. The CDR3 bases are TGTGCCAGCAGCCCGAATACCGGGTACCAAGAGACCCAGTACTTC. Residues: CASSPNTGYQETQYF.